The rows below give T cell receptor beta chains drawn from one sample of a study of T cell responses to AZD1222 COVID-19 vaccine. TCRdb keeps only in-frame clones here, not all; method: immunoSEQ multiplex PCR. The sample holds 130,000 to 150,000 clones, roughly 92% seen once. Here the sequenced sample was peripheral blood, taken on day 0 of AZD1222 vaccination. Receptors were obtained from an adult in good health. The CDR3 runs from the conserved cysteine through the conserved F or W. Each record gives: CDR3 DNA, CDR3 protein, clone size, V gene, D gene, J gene. D genes are given only for firm matches. Clone size is given for some rows only: seen once, a few or many times, or a class if the clone is expanded.

cdr3_nt: TGTGCCAGCTCAGTCCGACTAGCGGGAGAGACCTACAATGAGCAGTTCTTC
cdr3_aa: CASSVRLAGETYNEQFF
clone_size: NA
v_call: TRBV18
d_call: TRBD2
j_call: TRBJ2-1

cdr3_nt: TGCGCCAGCAGCCAAGTGCCGGGACGGACGTTCGCAACTAATGAAAAACTGTTTTTT
cdr3_aa: CASSQVPGRTFATNEKLFF
clone_size: NA
v_call: TRBV4-1
d_call: NA
j_call: TRBJ1-4

cdr3_nt: TGTGCCAGCAGCGTAGCAGGGGAAAAAGATACGCAGTATTTT
cdr3_aa: CASSVAGEKDTQYF
clone_size: NA
v_call: TRBV9
d_call: NA
j_call: TRBJ2-3

cdr3_nt: TGCGCCAGCAGCCTCGTAGGGGCCGGGGAGCTGTTTTTT
cdr3_aa: CASSLVGAGELFF
clone_size: NA
v_call: TRBV4-1
d_call: NA
j_call: TRBJ2-2

cdr3_nt: TGTGCCAGCAGCTTTCCCCTAATGGGACAGGTGTCCTACGAGCAGTACTTC
cdr3_aa: CASSFPLMGQVSYEQYF
clone_size: NA
v_call: TRBV5-6
d_call: TRBD1
j_call: TRBJ2-7

cdr3_nt: TGCGCCAGCAGCCAACAGGGCGCGGAGACCCAGTACTTC
cdr3_aa: CASSQQGAETQYF
clone_size: NA
v_call: TRBV5-1
d_call: NA
j_call: TRBJ2-5

cdr3_nt: TGTGCCAGCAGTGAACTAGCGGGCCCAACGGGGTACAATGAGCAGTTCTTC
cdr3_aa: CASSELAGPTGYNEQFF
clone_size: NA
v_call: TRBV6-1
d_call: TRBD2
j_call: TRBJ2-1

cdr3_nt: TGTGCCAGCAGTAACGGGGCATCCTACAATGAGCAGTTCTTC
cdr3_aa: CASSNGASYNEQFF
clone_size: NA
v_call: TRBV6-6
d_call: NA
j_call: TRBJ2-1

cdr3_nt: TGTGCCAGCAGAGCCAGTCGGGTTGAAGCTTTCTTT
cdr3_aa: CASRASRVEAFF
clone_size: NA
v_call: TRBV28
d_call: NA
j_call: TRBJ1-1

cdr3_nt: TGCGCCAGCGCCGAGGGACTAGTAGGGAACAATGAGCAGTTCTTC
cdr3_aa: CASAEGLVGNNEQFF
clone_size: NA
v_call: TRBV4-1
d_call: TRBD2
j_call: TRBJ2-1

cdr3_nt: TGTGCCAGCAGTCAATACAGGGAAATGGATTCACCCCTCCACTTT
cdr3_aa: CASSQYREMDSPLHF
clone_size: NA
v_call: TRBV6-5
d_call: NA
j_call: TRBJ1-6

cdr3_nt: TGTGCCAGCAGGCAGACAGGGGGCCCACTTGGCTACACCTTC
cdr3_aa: CASRQTGGPLGYTF
clone_size: NA
v_call: TRBV6-5
d_call: TRBD1
j_call: TRBJ1-2

cdr3_nt: TGTGCCAGCAGCTTAGCCCCCGGGGCTTCCTACGAGCAGTACTTC
cdr3_aa: CASSLAPGASYEQYF
clone_size: few
v_call: TRBV7-9
d_call: NA
j_call: TRBJ2-7

cdr3_nt: TGTGCCAGCAGCTTAGCCCGGTTGGCTGGAAACACCATATATTTT
cdr3_aa: CASSLARLAGNTIYF
clone_size: NA
v_call: TRBV11-2
d_call: NA
j_call: TRBJ1-3

cdr3_nt: TGTGCCAGCACCAGAGGGGGGGCGGTGGACACTGAAGCTTTCTTT
cdr3_aa: CASTRGGAVDTEAFF
clone_size: once
v_call: TRBV5-4
d_call: NA
j_call: TRBJ1-1

cdr3_nt: TGTGCCAGCAGCCCTATGGCCCAAGAGACCCAGTACTTC
cdr3_aa: CASSPMAQETQYF
clone_size: NA
v_call: TRBV11-2
d_call: NA
j_call: TRBJ2-5

cdr3_nt: TGTGCCAGCAGCTTAGGGCTTTACACTGAAGCTTTCTTT
cdr3_aa: CASSLGLYTEAFF
clone_size: NA
v_call: TRBV13
d_call: NA
j_call: TRBJ1-1

cdr3_nt: TGTGCCAGCAGACTACAGGTTAACTCTGGAAACACCATATATTTT
cdr3_aa: CASRLQVNSGNTIYF
clone_size: NA
v_call: TRBV2
d_call: NA
j_call: TRBJ1-3

cdr3_nt: TGCAGTGCTAGTCGACAGGGTTATGGCTACACCTTC
cdr3_aa: CSASRQGYGYTF
clone_size: NA
v_call: TRBV20-1
d_call: TRBD1
j_call: TRBJ1-2

cdr3_nt: TGCAGCGTTTGGAGACTAGCGGGGTACAATGAGCAGTTCTTC
cdr3_aa: CSVWRLAGYNEQFF
clone_size: NA
v_call: TRBV29-1
d_call: TRBD2
j_call: TRBJ2-1

cdr3_nt: TGTGCCAGCAGCCACTGGGACAGGAGGTACAATGAGCAGTTCTTC
cdr3_aa: CASSHWDRRYNEQFF
clone_size: NA
v_call: TRBV3-1/TRBV3-2
d_call: TRBD1
j_call: TRBJ2-1

cdr3_nt: TGCGCCAGCAGCTCGGGACAGAAAGAAAAACTGTTTTTT
cdr3_aa: CASSSGQKEKLFF
clone_size: NA
v_call: TRBV5-1
d_call: TRBD1
j_call: TRBJ1-4

cdr3_nt: TGTGCCAGCAGCCAAGGGAAGCGGACCTACCCCTACGAGCAGTACTTC
cdr3_aa: CASSQGKRTYPYEQYF
clone_size: NA
v_call: TRBV14
d_call: NA
j_call: TRBJ2-7